This T cell receptor (beta chain) comes out of a study of PD-1 blockade in classical Hodgkin lymphoma. General study points: In CD4+ cells, TCR diversity went up significantly by C4D1, but in CD8+ cells it did not. Diversity similar to that of newly diagnosed patients was seen at baseline in complete responders.

This table comes from immunoSEQ multiplex PCR, and its TCRdb copy is limited to in-frame clones, with some not included. The sample records almost 20,000 clones, 76% being singletons. Of note for this clone: Its antigen remains unknown.

Time point meaning: cycle 4 day 1 (C4D1), after five to seven weeks of nivolumab. There was relapse after autologous stem cell transplantation in every patient, and there was variation in brentuximab vedotin exposure. The sample in question was peripheral blood mononuclear cells (PBMCs), obtained before the fourth cycle of nivolumab. The sequence was collected from a human donor with classical Hodgkin lymphoma.

CDR3 nucleotides: TGTGCCAGCAGCGTTACCGAGGCCGTATACGATACGCAGTATTTT. This sequence encodes CASSVTEAVYDTQYF. The rearrangement uses TRBV9 and TRBJ2-3; D ambiguous. The V gene's germline CDR1 is SGDLS and CDR2 YYNGEE. This CDR3 region has 15 residues. V lost 2 bases, J lost 6 bases, and 16 bases lay in between.